This TCR beta chain is drawn from a study of blood T cell repertoires in COVID-19. Study in general: Sample material is recorded as cDNA or gDNA derived from T cells, B-cell-depleted T cells, or PBMCs.

In germline, CDR1 is MNHEY, CDR2 SMNVEV (reference sequence). This CDR3 contains 13 residues. Unmatched junction bases numbered 2, after V lost 8 bases and J lost 2 bases. In the study's own analysis: By means of reference gene primer amplification, nucleated cell counts were estimated. The assay was immunoSEQ multiplex PCR, and TCRdb's table has in-frame clones only and misses some. Clonal size and the V and J genes are those of that table, whereas D and trimming came from the DNA. The sample includes tens of thousands of clones, approximately 90% of them seen just once. The chain combines TRBV27 with TRBJ1-5; 8 bases line up with TRBD1. The sequenced sample consisted of peripheral blood. This TCR was sampled from a man between 65 and 85 years old with active or convalescent COVID-19. CDR3 region: CASGQGGNQPQHF. In DNA, the CDR3 is TGTGCCAGCGGACAGGGAGGCAATCAGCCCCAGCATTTT.